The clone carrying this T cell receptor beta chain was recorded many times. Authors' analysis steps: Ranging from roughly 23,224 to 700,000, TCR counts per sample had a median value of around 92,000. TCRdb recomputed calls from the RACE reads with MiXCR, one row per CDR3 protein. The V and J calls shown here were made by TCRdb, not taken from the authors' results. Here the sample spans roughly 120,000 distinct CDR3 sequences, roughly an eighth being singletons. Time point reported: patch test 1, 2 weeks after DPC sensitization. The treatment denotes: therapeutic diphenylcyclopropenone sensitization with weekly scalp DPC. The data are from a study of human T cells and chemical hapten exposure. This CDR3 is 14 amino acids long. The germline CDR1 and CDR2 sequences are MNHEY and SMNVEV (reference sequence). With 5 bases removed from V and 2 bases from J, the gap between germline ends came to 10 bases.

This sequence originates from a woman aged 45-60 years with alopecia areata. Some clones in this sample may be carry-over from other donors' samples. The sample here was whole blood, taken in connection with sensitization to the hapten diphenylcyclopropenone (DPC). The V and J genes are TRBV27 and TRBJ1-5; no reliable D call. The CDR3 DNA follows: TGTGCCAGCAGTATACTTGGGGGCAATCAGCCCCAGCATTTT. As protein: CASSILGGNQPQHF.